These 19 T cell receptor beta chains share one sample of origin, sequenced in a study of low-dose radiotherapy and immunotherapy resistance in tumors. TRAV and TRBV primers primed cDNA for both TCRalpha and TCRbeta. TCRs were put through 20 PCR cycles of amplification with Phusion. A constant-region primer and the V-primer adapter served as the primer pair. A single record per CDR3 protein comes from TCRdb applying MiXCR to the reads. The data contain fewer than 90,000 distinct CDR3 sequences, about a third of them singletons. Described time point: before trial treatment. Sequenced material: PBMCs, taken before treatment. The receptors originated from a female donor with ovarian cancer.

This clonotype was counted ten times or more. The chain carries TRBV7-9 and TRBJ2-2; TRBD1 matches 8 bases. From germline, CDR1 is SEHNR and CDR2 FQNEAQ (reference sequence). The V and J ends lost 4 bases and 0 bases, in that order; junction bases with no gene match: 10. The CDR3 runs 18 residues. DNA of the CDR3: TGTGCCAGCAGCTCGGGCTCAGGGGGCCCCACGAACACCGGGGAGCTGTTTTTT. Translated, it gives CASSSGSGGPTNTGELFF.

This clonotype was found many times. This sequence joins TRBV12-3 or TRBV12-4 and TRBJ1-2, with D unresolved. Deletions cut 3 bases from V and 4 bases from J, with 9 bases between. This CDR3 contains 13 residues. The CDR3 sequence: CASSLRGAYGYTF. The DNA for the CDR3 is TGTGCCAGCAGTTTGCGGGGAGCCTATGGCTACACCTTC.

The V and J genes are TRBV27 and TRBJ1-3; TRBD1 is a possible D gene (5 bases). There are 13 residues in the CDR3. V dropped 5 bases and J dropped 6 bases, with 11 bases sitting between them. CDR1 and CDR2 from the germline V gene are MNHEY and SMNVEV (reference sequence). The CDR3 here is CASSPRDLNTIYF. The CDR3 coding sequence is TGTGCCAGCAGTCCCAGGGATCTAAACACCATATATTTT.

In this sample, this clonotype turned up many times. V gene TRBV6-6 combines with J gene TRBJ1-4; 8 bases are a match to TRBD1. The V segment lost 2 bases and the J segment 4 bases; nucleotides outside the gene matches: 12. CDR3 length: 18 amino acids. CDR1 and CDR2 (germline): MNHNY, SVGAGI (reference sequence). For the CDR3, the DNA is TGTGCCAGCAGTTACACGGCCCTAAGGACAGGGCTTAATGAAAAACTGTTTTTT. This encodes CASSYTALRTGLNEKLFF.

This clonotype came up once. The chain has TRBV18 and TRBJ2-7; TRBD2 agrees at 7 bases. Germline values: CDR1 KGHSH, CDR2 LQKENI. CDR3 length equals 13 residues. V dropped 2 bases and J dropped 11; count of bases not matched to a gene: 9. CDR3 coding DNA: TGTGCCAGCTCACCAAGGCCCGAGGGAGGGGAGTACTTC. Its translation: CASSPRPEGGEYF.

The chain is built from TRBV21-1 and TRBJ1-5; the D call of TRBD1 is as the table states it, not checked on the DNA. TRBV21-1 counts as a pseudogene. There are 14 residues in the CDR3. In DNA form, the CDR3 reads TGTGCCAGCAGCAGCGAGGGGAGCAATCAGCCCCAGCATTTT. This encodes CASSSEGSNQPQHF.

In this sample, this clonotype turned up many times. The J gene is TRBJ2-7, the V gene TRBV7-2, with TRBD1 matching over 8 bases. Germline V gives CDR1 SGHTA, CDR2 FQGNSA. V lost 6 bases, J lost 3 bases, and 13 bases stayed unmatched. This CDR3 spans 16 amino acids. CDR3: CASRPGGGTGHYEQYF. The CDR3 coding sequence is TGTGCCAGCAGACCCGGGGGCGGGACAGGACACTACGAGCAGTACTTC. Using reference TRBV7-2 and TRBJ2-7 for the parts outside the CDR3, the full variable domain is GAGVSQSPSNKVTEKGKDVELRCDPISGHTALYWYRQSLGQGLEFLIYFQGNSAPDKSGLPSDRFSAERTGGSVSTLTIQRTQQEDSAVYLCASRPGGGTGHYEQYFGPGTRLTVT.

This clonotype appeared once. This rearrangement joins TRBV3-1 to TRBJ2-7; tentative D call: TRBD2 (6 bases). V lost 7 bases, J lost 4 bases, and 8 bases lay in between. Looked up from germline, CDR1 is LGHDT and CDR2 is YNNKEL (reference sequence). The CDR3 is 11 amino acids. As DNA, the CDR3 is TGTGCCAGCATGCGGGGTTACGAGCAGTACTTC. This codes for CASMRGYEQYF.

This clonotype has only a few counts. The rearrangement uses TRBV7-2 and TRBJ2-3; 7 bases agree with TRBD2. CDR1 is SGHTA and CDR2 is FQGNSA in the germline V gene. V shed 6 bases, J shed 3 bases, and the junction held 12 bases outside the gene matches. CDR3 size: 16 residues. As DNA, the CDR3 is TGTGCCAGCAGGTCAGCGCGGGGGTTTATGACAGATACGCAGTATTTT. This encodes CASRSARGFMTDTQYF.

About this clonotype itself: With a far larger clone one base away, a read error is the likely cause. The rearrangement uses TRBV11-3 and TRBJ2-3, with 9 bases that match TRBD2. Germline trimming cut 10 bases from V and 6 bases from J; bases unmatched to any gene: 11. The CDR3 runs 14 residues. Germline CDR1 and CDR2: SGHNT and YENEEA. The CDR3 is CATESGRPPDTQYF. Here the CDR3 DNA reads TGTGCCACCGAGAGCGGGAGGCCCCCCGATACGCAGTATTTT.

This clonotype was found a few times. The rearrangement uses TRBV7-2 and TRBJ2-3; D is uncertain. Germline-derived CDR1 and CDR2 are SGHTA and FQGNSA. V shed 4 bases and J shed 2 bases, with 7 bases lying between them. This CDR3 spans 13 amino acids. The DNA of the CDR3 is TGTGCCAGCAGCTCAGGCCCCACAGATACGCAGTATTTT. Its translation is CASSSGPTDTQYF. Drawing the rest from reference TRBV7-2 and TRBJ2-3, the complete variable domain is GAGVSQSPSNKVTEKGKDVELRCDPISGHTALYWYRQSLGQGLEFLIYFQGNSAPDKSGLPSDRFSAERTGGSVSTLTIQRTQQEDSAVYLCASSSGPTDTQYFGPGTRLTVL.

This clonotype has at least ten counts. V and J are TRBV15 and TRBJ2-3; tentatively, D is TRBD1 (6 bases). CDR3 size: 16 residues. Germline V gives CDR1 LNHNV, CDR2 YYDKDF (reference sequence). Trimming stripped 2 bases from V and 6 bases from J, with 18 bases between. The CDR3 is CATSRNSRNQGDTQYF. Here the CDR3 DNA reads TGTGCCACCAGCAGAAACTCACGAAATCAGGGGGATACGCAGTATTTT.

This clonotype came up many times. The J gene is TRBJ1-5, the V gene TRBV24-1; no reliable D call. The CDR3 length is 13 residues. CDR1 is KGHDR, CDR2 SFDVKD, per germline. V was cut by 1 base and J by 6 bases, with 6 bases left in between. CDR3 amino acids: CATSDLGGQPQHF. The CDR3 DNA reads as TGTGCCACCAGTGATTTAGGTGGTCAGCCCCAGCATTTT.

This clonotype has a count of ten or more. The chain combines TRBV7-8 with TRBJ2-1; 10 nucleotides agree with TRBD1. The J segment lost 5 bases and the V segment lost 6 bases, leaving 7 bases of the junction unmatched. The CDR3 contains 15 residues. Germline CDR1 reads SGHVS; CDR2 reads FQNEAQ. The CDR3 loop is CASSPDGTGDNEQFF. The CDR3 nucleotides are TGTGCCAGCAGTCCAGATGGGACAGGGGACAATGAGCAGTTCTTC.

This clonotype was observed many times. This sequence joins TRBV5-4 and TRBJ2-2; tentative D call: TRBD1 (5 bases). The ends were cut back, 0 bases at V and 0 bases at J, with 6 bases in the middle. There are 15 residues in the CDR3. From germline, CDR1 is SGHNT and CDR2 YYREEE (reference sequence). CDR3 amino acids: CASSLVQANTGELFF. In nucleotides, the CDR3 is TGTGCCAGCAGCTTGGTACAGGCGAACACCGGGGAGCTGTTTTTT.

In its sample, this clonotype was seen many times. This chain links TRBV2 with TRBJ2-7; 7 bases align to TRBD2. Unmatched junction bases numbered 12, after V lost 4 bases and J lost 9 bases. The CDR3 totals 14 residues. Germline V gene sequence: CDR1 SNHLY, CDR2 FYNNEI. The CDR3 loop is CASSVASGTNGQYF. CDR3 DNA: TGTGCCAGCAGTGTAGCATCCGGGACTAACGGGCAGTACTTC.

The V and J genes are TRBV21-1 and TRBJ1-5; the table gives TRBD1 as D, unverified against the DNA. TRBV21-1 is given as a pseudogene. The CDR3 is 16 amino acids. The CDR3 is CASSKIWTGSGQPQHF. The CDR3 nucleotides are TGTGCCAGCAGCAAAATCTGGACAGGATCGGGTCAGCCCCAGCATTTT.

Ten or more counts support this clonotype. The chain is built from TRBV12-3 or TRBV12-4 and TRBJ2-2; perhaps TRBD2 as D (6 bases). The V gene lost 3 bases and the J gene lost 6 bases, with 11 bases spanning the gap. CDR3 size: 14 residues. This CDR3 is CASSFARRAGELFF. DNA for the CDR3: TGTGCCAGCAGTTTCGCTCGGAGGGCCGGGGAGCTGTTTTTT.

The rearrangement links TRBV27 to TRBJ2-1; D is undetermined. Germline CDR1 reads MNHEY; CDR2 reads SMNVEV (reference sequence). V dropped 3 bases and J dropped 8 bases, with 8 bases sitting between them. The CDR3 is 12 amino acids. CDR3 in amino acids: CASSFLFHEQFF. The CDR3 region has the DNA TGTGCCAGCAGTTTTTTATTCCATGAGCAGTTCTTC.